This T cell receptor (beta chain) was sequenced in a study of blood T cell repertoires in COVID-19. This clone has only one observation. V dropped 4 bases and J dropped 6; count of bases not matched to a gene: 6. This CDR3 region has 14 residues. Per germline, CDR1 SNHLY and CDR2 FYNNEI. Assay: immunoSEQ multiplex PCR; the TCRdb copy retains only in-frame clones and omits some. The data show under 300,000 clones, approximately 81% seen once. Specimen: PBMCs or T cells enriched from blood (not recorded which). The sequence was obtained from a woman between 50 and 59 years old who had been exposed to COVID-19. This chain uses TRBV2 with TRBJ2-3, with 8 bases fitting TRBD2. The DNA for the CDR3 is TGTGCCAGCAGTGGAGCGGGGGCCCCGGATACGCAGTATTTT. It translates to CASSGAGAPDTQYF.